This T cell receptor (beta chain) was documented in a study of patients and donors after allogeneic stem cell transplantation. TCRdb fed the RT-PCR reads into MiXCR, producing one record per CDR3 protein. Of about a million distinct CDR3 sequences in the sample, approximately 19% were seen once. The source of this sequence is a human donor who was either an allogeneic HSCT recipient or a stem cell or donor lymphocyte infusion donor (not recorded which). It is not recorded whose cells these are; they may come from a transplant donor. Sequencing input: blood, either unsorted or a sorted T cell fraction (not recorded which).

The CDR3 reads CAWSLSGPVSTDTQYF. Here the CDR3 DNA reads TGTGCCTGGAGTCTCTCCGGGCCGGTTAGCACAGATACGCAGTATTTT. The rearrangement joins TRBV30 to TRBJ2-3; no clear D gene. Germline loops: CDR1 GTSNPN, CDR2 SVGIG (reference sequence). The CDR3 consists of 16 residues. V lost 2 bases, J lost 0 bases, and 15 bases lay in between.